The 30 T cell receptor beta chains given below trace back to one sample, sequenced in a study of response to subunit inactivated influenza vaccine. Each CDR3 protein gets one entry after TCRdb re-called the RT-PCR reads with MiXCR. The profile covers around 850,000 distinct CDR3 sequences, with under 20% appearing a single time and around 9.9% taken by the ten largest. Sequences were derived from PBMCs from blood, sampled 5 days after vaccination. The receptors originated from a man in his fifties or sixties who received an inactivated influenza vaccine.

There are a few counts of this clonotype. The rearrangement uses TRBV5-1 and TRBJ2-5; 7 bases are shared with TRBD1. The CDR3 totals 17 residues. The junction had 15 bases not matched to a gene; V was cut back by 5 bases and J by 2 bases. The germline CDR1 and CDR2 sequences are SGHRS and YFSETQ. DNA for the CDR3: TGCGCCAGCAGTTTAAGTGGTATGGGACAGCCTCAAGAGACCCAGTACTTC. Translation gives CASSLSGMGQPQETQYF.

This clonotype showed up many times. This chain joins TRBV29-1 and TRBJ2-1, with 10 bases aligning to TRBD2. V trimming: 1 base; J trimming: 9 bases; junction bases outside the gene matches: 6. CDR1 and CDR2 (germline): SQVTM, ANQGSEA. The CDR3 totals 14 residues. CDR3 loop: CSVEVLAGAVEQFF. DNA for the CDR3: TGCAGCGTTGAAGTCCTAGCGGGAGCGGTTGAGCAGTTCTTC.

In this sample, this clonotype turned up many times. The chain joins TRBV7-9 to TRBJ2-1; D perhaps matches TRBD2 (5 bases). Germline CDR1 reads SEHNR; CDR2 reads FQNEAQ (reference sequence). The CDR3 runs to 15 residues. Trimming cost V 5 bases and J 0 bases, with 11 bases left between them. CDR3 residues: CASSPTMSSYNEQFF. CDR3 nucleotide sequence: TGTGCCAGCAGCCCGACTATGAGCTCCTACAATGAGCAGTTCTTC.

CDR3 in DNA: TGCGCCAGCAGCCCCCCGACAGGGGGCCACAATGAGCAGTTCTTC. This sequence encodes CASSPPTGGHNEQFF. The V call is TRBV5-1, the J call TRBJ2-1; 10 bases align to TRBD1. This CDR3 contains 15 residues. J gave up 5 bases and V 4 bases, and 6 bases lay outside the gene matches. Germline CDR1 and CDR2: SGHRS and YFSETQ.

The CDR3 here is CASSYSPRAGNTIYF. In DNA form, the CDR3 reads TGTGCCAGCAGTTACTCCCCCAGGGCTGGAAACACCATATATTTT. The genes are TRBV6-5 and TRBJ1-3; possible D gene TRBD1, 5 bases. From germline, CDR1 is MNHEY and CDR2 SVGAGI. The CDR3 loop spans 15 amino acids. Between the trimmed V and J ends, which lost 0 bases and 2 bases, there was a span of 8 bases.

This rearrangement joins TRBV20-1 to TRBJ2-1, with TRBD2 matching 13 bases. The CDR3 is made up of 16 amino acids. The V gene end was trimmed by 4 bases and the J gene end by 9 bases; junction bases not matched to a gene: 12. In germline, CDR1 is DFQATT, CDR2 SNEGSKA (reference sequence). The CDR3 spells CSATQTTSGGAGEQFF. DNA for the CDR3: TGCAGTGCTACCCAGACTACTAGCGGGGGGGCTGGTGAGCAGTTCTTC.

The chain couples TRBV5-1 to TRBJ2-1, with 9 positions matching TRBD1. Germline-derived CDR1 and CDR2 are SGHRS and YFSETQ. Losses at the gene ends were 3 bases for V and 10 bases for J; bases not matched to a gene: 8. CDR3 size: 14 residues. This CDR3 is CASSWGDRAWEQFF. As DNA, the CDR3 is TGCGCCAGCAGCTGGGGGGACAGGGCCTGGGAGCAGTTCTTC.

This clonotype was seen repeatedly, ten times or more. The CDR3 protein is CAISDSTGLVNEQYF. CDR3 DNA sequence: TGTGCCATCAGTGACTCGACAGGGTTAGTCAACGAGCAGTACTTC. The chain carries TRBV10-3 and TRBJ2-7, with 7 bases fitting TRBD1. The CDR3 sequence is 15 residues long. The V and J ends lost 3 bases and 5 bases, in that order; junction bases with no gene match: 10. Germline-derived CDR1 and CDR2 are ENHRY and SYGVKD.

This clonotype was counted at least ten times. The chain couples TRBV5-1 to TRBJ2-5; tentatively, D is TRBD1 (5 bases). CDR3 length equals 13 residues. The V gene lost 4 bases and the J gene lost 2 bases, with 9 bases spanning the gap. Germline V gene data show CDR1 as SGHRS and CDR2 as YFSETQ. This CDR3 reads CASSGDSQETQYF. For the CDR3, the DNA is TGCGCCAGCAGCGGAGACAGTCAAGAGACCCAGTACTTC.

This clonotype was counted only a few times. The chain couples TRBV7-9 to TRBJ2-7; the match to TRBD1 covers 8 bases. CDR3 length: 14 residues. The V and J ends lost 3 bases and 5 bases, in that order; junction bases with no gene match: 6. The germline gives CDR1 SEHNR, CDR2 FQNEAQ (reference sequence). In nucleotides, the CDR3 is TGTGCCAGCAGCTTCGCAGGGGGCACAAACGAGCAGTACTTC. This codes for CASSFAGGTNEQYF.

The chain uses TRBV29-1 and TRBJ2-3; 8 bases fit TRBD2. Trimming cost V 7 bases and J 3 bases; bases outside gene matches: 9. Germline CDR1 reads SQVTM; CDR2 reads ANQGSEA. This CDR3 region has 14 residues. The CDR3 here is CSAGLTSATDTQYF. CDR3 coding DNA: TGCAGCGCCGGCCTGACTAGCGCGACAGATACGCAGTATTTT.

The chain recombines TRBV10-3 with TRBJ2-1; the D gene is possibly TRBD1 (6 bases). Germline V CDR1 and CDR2: ENHRY, SYGVKD. V was cut by 4 bases and J by 6 bases, with 13 bases left in between. This CDR3 is built from 14 residues. In DNA form, the CDR3 reads TGTGCCATCAGTGGACACAGGGTTAGCAATGAGCAGTTCTTC. Translated, it gives CAISGHRVSNEQFF.

This clonotype was seen a few times. The genes are TRBV7-8 and TRBJ2-1; D perhaps matches TRBD2 (5 bases). The germline V and J ends were trimmed by 5 bases and 5 bases, with 10 bases remaining between them. The germline gives CDR1 SGHVS, CDR2 FQNEAQ. This CDR3 region has 13 residues. The CDR3 is CASSSTSNNEQFF. In DNA, the CDR3 is TGTGCCAGCAGCAGTACTAGTAACAATGAGCAGTTCTTC.

This clonotype was found many times. An end of the junction does not agree with germline; a read error may underlie this. V usage is TRBV6-1 and J usage is TRBJ2-6, with D perhaps matching TRBD1 (5 bases). Germline CDR1 MNHNS, CDR2 SASEGT. There are 16 residues in the CDR3. The CDR3 sequence is CASTDSYRSVANVLTF. The CDR3 DNA reads TGTGCCAGCACCGACAGCTATCGCTCTGTGGCCAACGTCCTGACTTTC.

The V call is TRBV5-4, the J call TRBJ2-7; a weak D match, TRBD1 (6 bases). Germline V gene data show CDR1 as SGHNT and CDR2 as YYREEE (reference sequence). The ends were cut back, 3 bases at V and 2 bases at J, with 15 bases in the middle. The CDR3 contains 15 residues. CDR3 sequence reads: CASSSEGVKPYEQYF. As DNA, the CDR3 is TGTGCCAGCAGCTCCGAGGGGGTGAAGCCCTACGAGCAGTACTTC.

This clonotype came up a few times. The CDR3 DNA reads TGTGCCAGCAGTTACTCTAGTCCCGGACACCTAGCCTCCTACGAGCAGTACTTC. This translates into CASSYSSPGHLASYEQYF. The chain carries TRBV6-5 and TRBJ2-7; D assignment may be TRBD1 or TRBD2 (5 bases each). Germline values: CDR1 MNHEY, CDR2 SVGAGI. V lost 0 bases and J 0 bases, leaving 18 bases between the germline ends. The CDR3 has 18 residues.

This clonotype was counted only a few times. The chain has TRBV29-1 and TRBJ2-5; the D call may be TRBD1 or TRBD2 (6 bases each). V lost 8 bases, J lost 2 bases, and 18 bases lay in between. This CDR3 comprises 14 residues. The germline V gene encodes CDR1 SQVTM and CDR2 ANQGSEA. The CDR3 spells CSSLGGVLQETQYF. In DNA, the CDR3 is TGCAGCTCCCTCGGGGGCGTACTACAAGAGACCCAGTACTTC.

This clonotype was observed a handful of times. The chain employs TRBV5-1 and TRBJ2-5, with 8 bases identical to TRBD2. Germline CDR1 SGHRS, CDR2 YFSETQ. This CDR3 contains 15 residues. Trimming took 2 bases from V and 5 from J; bases not matched to a gene: 8. CDR3 residues: CASSFDGRARETQYF. The CDR3 DNA follows: TGCGCCAGCAGCTTCGACGGGAGGGCGCGGGAGACCCAGTACTTC.

The gene calls are TRBV20-1 and TRBJ1-5; D unresolved. This CDR3 is built from 13 residues. The V end lost 6 bases, the J end lost 3 bases, and 12 bases lay between the germline ends. Germline V gives CDR1 DFQATT, CDR2 SNEGSKA (reference sequence). CDR3 region: CSAKPSNNQPQHF. The CDR3 bases are TGCAGTGCCAAACCTTCGAACAATCAGCCCCAGCATTTT.

This clonotype was detected only a few times. V usage is TRBV7-9 and J usage is TRBJ2-7; TRBD1 matches at 9 bases. This CDR3 spans 15 amino acids. In germline, CDR1 is SEHNR, CDR2 FQNEAQ (reference sequence). The ends lost 4 bases at V and 3 bases at J; junction bases unmatched: 7. The CDR3 protein is CASSSTGGSIYEQYF. CDR3 nucleotides: TGTGCCAGCAGCTCCACAGGGGGCTCTATCTACGAGCAGTACTTC.

In this sample, this clonotype turned up a few times. V usage is TRBV6-1 and J usage is TRBJ2-2; no definite D call. The germline V gene has CDR1 MNHNS and CDR2 SASEGT. The CDR3 is 13 residues long. V dropped 0 bases and J dropped 5 bases, with 4 bases sitting between them. This CDR3 is CASSEALTGELFF. The CDR3, as DNA: TGTGCCAGCAGTGAAGCGTTAACCGGGGAGCTGTTTTTT.

This clonotype was detected only a few times. The chain has TRBV12-3 or TRBV12-4 and TRBJ2-3; D is ambiguous. V lost 6 bases, J lost 2 bases, and 15 bases lay in between. The CDR3 is 15 residues long. DNA for the CDR3: TGTGCCAGCAGCCGCTGGCAAGAAGCCACAGATACGCAGTATTTT. Its protein is CASSRWQEATDTQYF.

This rearrangement joins TRBV9 to TRBJ2-2; 9 nucleotides align to TRBD1. The V gene's germline CDR1 is SGDLS and CDR2 YYNGEE. V lost 4 bases, J lost 3 bases, and 4 bases stayed unmatched. The length of the CDR3 is 15 residues. CDR3 amino acids: CASSMGQGDTGELFF. The CDR3 nucleotides are TGTGCCAGCAGCATGGGACAGGGAGACACCGGGGAGCTGTTTTTT.

The chain links TRBV20-1 to TRBJ2-1; no clear D gene. The CDR3 consists of 12 residues. V was cut by 1 base and J by 8 bases, with 9 bases left in between. Germline lookup yields CDR1 DFQATT and CDR2 SNEGSKA (reference sequence). The CDR3 spells CSARGGVHEQFF. CDR3 nucleotide sequence: TGCAGTGCTAGAGGTGGGGTTCATGAGCAGTTCTTC.

A word on this clonotype: At one end the junction does not follow the germline gene, possibly because of a read error. V is TRBV12-3 or TRBV12-4 and J is TRBJ2-7, with 12 bases that match TRBD2. The CDR3 loop spans 15 amino acids. The CDR3 bases are TGTGCCAGCAGTTCGAGGACTAGCGGGATCTACAAGCAGTACTTC. Its translation: CASSSRTSGIYKQYF.

CDR3 sequence (DNA): TGTGCCAGCAGCCCTTTGACAGGGGAGGCCCATCAGCCCCAGCATTTT. Protein product: CASSPLTGEAHQPQHF. J is TRBJ1-5 and V is TRBV7-6; 8 bases line up with TRBD1. Germline-derived CDR1 and CDR2 are SGHVS and FNYEAQ. The CDR3 consists of 16 residues. V was pared by 5 bases and J by 5 bases, with 11 bases of the junction left unmatched.

The V and J genes are TRBV7-6 and TRBJ1-1; tentative D call: TRBD1 (5 bases). This CDR3 has 13 residues. V was shortened by 11 bases and J by 3 bases, with 16 bases between the two germline ends. CDR1 and CDR2 from the germline V gene are SGHVS and FNYEAQ. The CDR3 reads CAVGKGQDTEAFF. Written as DNA, the CDR3 is TGTGCCGTCGGGAAGGGGCAGGACACTGAAGCTTTCTTT.

This clonotype was observed a handful of times. This chain joins TRBV20-1 and TRBJ2-7; D gene uncertain. The germline V gene encodes CDR1 DFQATT and CDR2 SNEGSKA (reference sequence). CDR3 length: 11 amino acids. The V and J ends lost 6 bases and 4 bases respectively, with 10 bases between them. The CDR3 reads CSAPTLYEQYF. As DNA, the CDR3 is TGCAGTGCCCCGACGCTGTACGAGCAGTACTTC.

This chain uses TRBV5-1 with TRBJ1-1; TRBD1 might be the D (6 bases). Trimming pared 2 bases from V and 2 bases from J, leaving 16 bases between. CDR1 is SGHRS and CDR2 is YFSETQ in the germline V gene. The CDR3 covers 16 residues. The CDR3 spells CASSFVGQPYNTEAFF. CDR3 DNA: TGCGCCAGCAGCTTCGTCGGACAGCCCTATAACACTGAAGCTTTCTTT.

This chain links TRBV3-1 with TRBJ2-3; 7 positions match TRBD2. In germline, CDR1 is LGHDT, CDR2 YNNKEL (reference sequence). The CDR3 extends over 15 amino acids. V was clipped by 3 bases and J by 1 base; unmatched bases: 4. This CDR3 reads CASSQGDYRTDTQYF. DNA of the CDR3: TGTGCCAGCAGCCAGGGGGACTACCGCACAGATACGCAGTATTTT.